Listed below are T cell receptor beta chains from one sample, sequenced in a study of cytomegalovirus exposure and HLA in healthy donors. Method: immunoSEQ multiplex PCR; TCRdb's copy keeps in-frame clones and lacks some. The data show 180,000 or so clones, with about 80% seen just once and roughly 3.7% held by the top ten. Sample: PBMCs. These receptors all come from a woman between 55 and 75 years old in good health and CMV-seropositive. Each CDR3 is given with its conserved first and last residue.

V gene	J gene	CDR3 protein
TRBV7-3	TRBJ1-6	CASSDGRSSYNSPLHF
TRBV6-5	.	CASSNSGTSGYEQYF
TRBV5-1	TRBJ2-3	CASSFRGQGGSGNTDTQYF
TRBV7-9	TRBJ2-2	CASLLAGAPNTGELFF
TRBV21-1	.	CARVLAGGTYEQYF
TRBV28	TRBJ1-2	CASSPGTGGLYGYTF
TRBV5-1	TRBJ1-2	CASSQGQYGYTF
TRBV28	TRBJ1-2	CASSPGNGYTF
TRBV5-5	TRBJ1-2	CASSRLIRQGWRYTF
TRBV6-4	TRBJ1-5	CASADRVYSNQPQHF
TRBV27	TRBJ1-4	CASSLQRRGEKLFF
TRBV27	TRBJ1-5	CASRRLAGVSNQPQHF
TRBV28	TRBJ1-5	CASTHSRNQPQHF
TRBV5-1	TRBJ2-2	CASSLGSTGELFF
TRBV27	TRBJ2-7	CASTRGQGLYEQYF
TRBV19	TRBJ1-6	CASSPSYNSPLHF
TRBV4-1	TRBJ1-2	CASSPGQGRGFYGYTF
TRBV5-8	TRBJ2-2	CASSSRETGELFF
TRBV6-6	TRBJ2-1	CASSYSLGAPYNEQFF
TRBV28	TRBJ2-1	CASNSRDYSIGEQFF
TRBV9	TRBJ1-1	CASSVAAGVDTEAFF
TRBV2	TRBJ1-1	CAIIMGRGMNTEAFF